This T cell receptor beta chain was obtained from a study of blood T cells in healthy people across ages (dated by TCRdb to the mid-2010s). The study in broad terms: In model experiments, roughly one uniquely barcoded TCR beta cDNA molecule per two T cells was captured by template switching. Two additional independent replicas of 1 million unique cDNA reads from the same blood draw were analyzed for two donors (one aged 18 to 30 and one aged 80 or older). Donors of different ages were randomly distributed across sequencing lanes to avoid experimental bias. The study measured age-related changes in TCR beta repertoire diversity using deep sequencing normalized with unique cDNA molecular identifiers. Donors were grouped into four age groups: young (average approximately 15 years), middle-aged (39), aged (roughly 62) and long-lived (82).

A remark on this clonotype: Its target antigen remains unknown. Per-base quality was not reported, and no clone a single base away is much larger than it.

The library was obtained by 5' RACE. Sequencing took place on an Illumina HiSeq 2500. A second PCR of 7 to 11 cycles was run with a J-beta primer mix and a sample-barcoded 5' primer. A unique molecular identifier was introduced onto each TCR beta cDNA molecule by a template-switch 5' adaptor carrying 12 random nucleotides. At least 3 million CDR3-containing paired-end reads were obtained from each sample. First-strand cDNA was synthesized from all RNA with the Mint cDNA synthesis kit, primed by a TRBC-specific oligonucleotide. Following uracil-DNA glycosylase treatment, all cDNA underwent a first 18-cycle PCR with the universal primers M1SS and BC2_uni_R. In the source study's methods: For normalization, 1 million high-quality reads were randomly selected from each sample, with every read carrying a distinct molecular identifier. Reads sharing molecular identifiers were discarded rather than binned into consensus sequences. MiTCR, run with a Q25 quality threshold and the strictest error-elimination algorithm, handled CDR3 identification, clonotype clustering and error correction. A nonparametric unseen species model with Euler transformation was used to estimate a lower bound on total TCR beta diversity. The public reads were run again by TCRdb, first through fastp at Q25 and then through MiXCR, and only productive beta chains were kept. Entries that share a CDR3 protein sequence are merged under the most common genes and DNA. These V and J calls are TCRdb output, not the study's own analysis. For this sample there are roughly 1.5 million distinct CDR3 sequences; 40% to 45% appear just once. The ten largest account for over 3.5% of the sample.

V was cut back by 0 bases and J by 3 bases, leaving a gap of 11 bases between them. The CDR3 holds 15 amino acids from the cysteine to the phenylalanine. The only DNA kept is the CDR3, 45 bases in frame from the first base. From the germline V gene, CDR1 is SGHRS and CDR2 is YFSETQ. Results and caveats for the whole study, not just this receptor: Because donor CMV infection status was unknown, age-related changes in expanded clonotypes were potentially confounded. Since profiling was done on bulk unsorted PBMCs, naive and antigen-experienced compartments could not be conclusively compared. As age increased, observed TCR beta diversity per million T cells dropped in a roughly linear way, and a significant reduction was already evident by age roughly 40. The long-lived group showed more naive CD4+ T cells, fewer expanded clones and increased TCR diversity than the aged group, suggesting age selection. Total diversity estimates from one million sequenced T cells were considered lower bounds and underestimates. There was a strong correlation between observed TCR beta diversity and the percentage of naive T cells measured by flow cytometry.

Donors were about 36 systemically healthy Caucasian individuals from Russia aged roughly 6 to 95 years. Around 9.7 milliliters of peripheral blood were collected from each donor into EDTA-treated Vacutainer tubes. Ficoll-Paque density-gradient centrifugation was used to isolate PBMCs, with at least 6.5 million per sample. Total RNA, at least 5 micrograms per sample, was extracted from PBMCs with Trizol reagent. For every donor, flow cytometry on a PBMC aliquot measured the percentage of naive CD45RAhigh/CD27high T cells. The V and J genes are TRBV5-1 and TRBJ2-3; there is no confident call for the D gene. The source material was blood. The receptor's source is a woman aged 18-35 years in good health. The base sequence is TGCGCCAGCAGCTTGGGGGCTGACGCTACAGATACGCAGTATTTT. Translation gives CASSLGADATDTQYF.